This T cell receptor (beta chain) was recovered during a study of Graves' ophthalmopathy and Graves' hyperthyroidism. Study-wide context: Pretreatment peripheral blood was obtained at initial diagnosis.

This clonotype was recorded at least ten times. Among the exclusions were patients with other autoimmune diseases, uncontrolled infections, pregnancy or lactation. Fresh peripheral blood (around 9.7 ml) yielded the PBMCs. Transcripts of RNA were the source for amplifying TCR beta CDR3 regions. The authors performed first-round RT-PCR with HTBI primers and then a second-round multiplex PCR. TCRdb called the multiplex PCR reads again in MiXCR, with one record for every CDR3 protein. The repertoire includes about 480,000 distinct CDR3 sequences, approximately 15% of them detected once, and over 7.5% sits in the top ten. Sample: blood. This sequence was found in a woman in her 30s with Graves' ophthalmopathy.

The CDR3 DNA follows: TGTGCCAGCAGGACCAGGGACAGGGGTTCTGGGGCCAACGTCCTGACTTTC. Translated, it gives CASRTRDRGSGANVLTF. The chain carries TRBV2 and TRBJ2-6, with 10 bases matching TRBD1. Germline V gene sequence: CDR1 SNHLY, CDR2 FYNNEI. Losses at the gene ends were 6 bases for V and 1 base for J; bases not matched to a gene: 6. This CDR3 contains 17 residues.